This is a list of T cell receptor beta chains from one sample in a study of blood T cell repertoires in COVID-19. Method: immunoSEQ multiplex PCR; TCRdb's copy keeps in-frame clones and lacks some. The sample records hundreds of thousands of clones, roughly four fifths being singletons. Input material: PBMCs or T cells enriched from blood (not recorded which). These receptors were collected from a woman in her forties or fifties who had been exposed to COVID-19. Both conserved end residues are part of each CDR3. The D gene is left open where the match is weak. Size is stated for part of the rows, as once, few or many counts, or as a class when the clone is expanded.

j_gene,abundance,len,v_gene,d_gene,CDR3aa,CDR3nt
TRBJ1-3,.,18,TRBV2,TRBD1,CASSEARNRGLIGNTIYF,TGTGCCAGCAGTGAAGCGCGAAACAGGGGGCTGATAGGAAACACCATATATTTT
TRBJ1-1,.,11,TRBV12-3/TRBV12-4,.,CASTLGGEAFF,TGTGCCAGCACCCTAGGGGGAGAAGCTTTCTTT
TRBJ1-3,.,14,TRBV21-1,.,CAEWVDRAGNTIYF,TGTGCCGAATGGGTAGACAGAGCTGGAAACACCATATATTTT
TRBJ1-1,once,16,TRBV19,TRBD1,CASSPRATGGNTEAFF,TGTGCCAGTAGTCCCCGGGCGACAGGGGGCAACACTGAAGCTTTCTTT
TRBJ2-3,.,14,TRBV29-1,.,CSVVQGGLADTQYF,TGCAGCGTTGTTCAAGGTGGGCTGGCAGATACGCAGTATTTT
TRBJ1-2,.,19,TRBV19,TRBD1,CASTPSRRDRVLMDYGYTF,TGTGCCAGTACCCCCTCCCGTCGGGACAGGGTCTTAATGGACTATGGCTACACCTTC
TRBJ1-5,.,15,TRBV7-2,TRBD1,CASSTGTGKNQPQHF,TGTGCCAGCAGCACCGGGACAGGGAAGAATCAGCCCCAGCATTTT
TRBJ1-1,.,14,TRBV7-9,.,CASSPRRGNTEAFF,TGTGCCAGCAGCCCTAGAAGGGGGAACACTGAAGCTTTCTTT
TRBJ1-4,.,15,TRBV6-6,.,CASSYGGTDNEKLFF,TGTGCCAGCAGTTACGGGGGGACCGATAATGAAAAACTGTTTTTT
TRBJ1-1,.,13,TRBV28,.,CASFAYTGTEAFF,TGTGCCAGCTTCGCCTACACGGGGACTGAAGCTTTCTTT
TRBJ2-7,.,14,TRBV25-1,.,CASSERTGLREQYF,TGTGCCAGCAGTGAACGCACAGGGTTGAGGGAGCAGTACTTC
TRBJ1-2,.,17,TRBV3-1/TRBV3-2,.,CASSQLMLGQGNYGYTF,TGTGCCAGCAGCCAATTAATGCTGGGGCAGGGCAACTATGGCTACACCTTC
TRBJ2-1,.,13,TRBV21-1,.,CASSTGGSNEQFF,TGTGCCAGCAGCACAGGGGGTAGCAATGAGCAGTTCTTC
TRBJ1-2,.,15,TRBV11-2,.,CASSLDGREADGYTF,TGTGCCAGCAGCTTAGATGGCAGGGAGGCGGATGGCTACACCTTC
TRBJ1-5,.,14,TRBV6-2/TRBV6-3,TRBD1,CASSPTGGNQPQHF,TGTGCCAGCAGCCCGACAGGGGGCAATCAGCCCCAGCATTTT
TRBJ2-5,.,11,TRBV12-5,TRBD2,CASGRGETQYF,TGTGCTAGTGGCCGGGGGGAAACCCAGTACTTC
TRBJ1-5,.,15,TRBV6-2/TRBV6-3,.,CASSYSRQGLQPQHF,TGTGCCAGCAGTTACTCGAGGCAGGGACTACAGCCCCAGCATTTT
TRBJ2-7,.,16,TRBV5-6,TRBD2,CASSWGPSGGAFRQYF,TGTGCCAGCAGCTGGGGCCCTAGCGGGGGGGCTTTCAGGCAGTACTTC
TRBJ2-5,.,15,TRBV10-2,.,CASSESKEVQETQYF,TGCGCCAGCAGTGAGTCGAAGGAGGTCCAAGAGACCCAGTACTTC
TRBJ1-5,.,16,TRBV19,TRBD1,CASTSSPGTANQPQHF,TGTGCCAGTACCTCATCACCTGGGACAGCTAATCAGCCCCAGCATTTT
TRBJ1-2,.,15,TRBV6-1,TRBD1,CASSEAWQGGYGYTF,TGTGCCAGCAGTGAAGCGTGGCAGGGGGGCTATGGCTACACCTTC
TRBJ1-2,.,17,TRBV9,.,CASSVGGKEDLHYGYTF,TGTGCCAGCAGCGTAGGGGGAAAGGAGGACTTACACTATGGCTACACCTTC
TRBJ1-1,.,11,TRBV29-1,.,CSVLGQLEAFF,TGCAGCGTCCTCGGACAGTTAGAAGCTTTCTTT
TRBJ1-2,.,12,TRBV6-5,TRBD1,CASTGANYGYTF,TGTGCCAGTACAGGGGCTAACTATGGCTACACCTTC
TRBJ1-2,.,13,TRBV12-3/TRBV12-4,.,CASSRDINYGYTF,TGTGCCAGCAGTAGGGACATTAACTATGGCTACACCTTC
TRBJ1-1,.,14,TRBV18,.,CASSPRAQNTEAFF,TGTGCCAGCTCACCGAGGGCTCAGAACACTGAAGCTTTCTTT
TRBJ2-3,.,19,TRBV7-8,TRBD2,CASSSRLVGWEGSTDTQYF,TGTGCCAGCAGCTCCCGCCTTGTTGGCTGGGAGGGGAGTACAGATACGCAGTATTTT
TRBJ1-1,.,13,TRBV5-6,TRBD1,CASSRGQGEGAFF,TGTGCCAGCAGCCGGGGACAGGGTGAGGGAGCTTTCTTT
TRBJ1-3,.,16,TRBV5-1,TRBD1,CASSLDGQGPGNTIYF,TGCGCCAGCAGCTTGGACGGACAGGGGCCTGGGAACACCATATATTTT
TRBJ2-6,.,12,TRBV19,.,CATTGGANVLTF,TGTGCCACCACAGGGGGGGCCAACGTCCTGACTTTC
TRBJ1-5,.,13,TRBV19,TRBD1,CASSQGVDQPQHF,TGTGCCAGTTCACAGGGGGTCGATCAGCCCCAGCATTTT
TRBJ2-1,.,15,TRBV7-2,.,CASSLRRGSYNEQFF,TGTGCCAGCAGCTTAAGGCGGGGCTCCTACAATGAGCAGTTCTTC
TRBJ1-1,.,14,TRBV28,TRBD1,CASRPGQQNTEAFF,TGTGCCAGCAGGCCGGGACAGCAAAACACTGAAGCTTTCTTT
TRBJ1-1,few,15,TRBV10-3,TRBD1,CAISLTGAANTEAFF,TGTGCCATCAGTTTAACAGGGGCGGCGAACACTGAAGCTTTCTTT
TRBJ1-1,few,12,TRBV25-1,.,CASSEEGLEAFF,TGTGCCAGCAGTGAAGAAGGACTGGAAGCTTTCTTT
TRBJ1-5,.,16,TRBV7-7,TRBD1,CASYPGQFYSNQPQHF,TGTGCCTCTTACCCGGGACAGTTTTATAGCAATCAGCCCCAGCATTTT
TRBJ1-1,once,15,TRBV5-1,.,CASSLDGAANTEAFF,TGCGCCAGCAGCTTGGATGGGGCGGCGAACACTGAAGCTTTCTTT
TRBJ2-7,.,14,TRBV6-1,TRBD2,CASSEGLAGYEQYF,TGTGCCAGCAGTGAGGGACTAGCGGGCTACGAGCAGTACTTC
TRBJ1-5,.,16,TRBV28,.,CASSPSIGSGNQPQHF,TGTGCCAGCAGCCCCTCTATCGGGAGTGGCAATCAGCCCCAGCATTTT
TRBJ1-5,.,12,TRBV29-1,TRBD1,CSAQGVGQPQHF,TGCAGCGCTCAGGGGGTAGGACAGCCCCAGCATTTT
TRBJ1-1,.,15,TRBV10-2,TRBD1,CASMLGQGLNTEAFF,TGCGCCAGCATGTTAGGACAGGGACTGAACACTGAAGCTTTCTTT
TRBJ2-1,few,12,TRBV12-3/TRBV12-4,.,CASSLMGGGQFF,TGTGCCAGCAGTTTAATGGGGGGAGGGCAGTTCTTC
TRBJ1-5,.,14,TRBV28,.,CASTPQGKYQPQHF,TGTGCCAGCACCCCCCAGGGAAAGTATCAGCCCCAGCATTTT
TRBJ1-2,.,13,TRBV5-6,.,CASSFRGYYGYTF,TGTGCCAGCAGCTTCAGGGGATACTATGGCTACACCTTC
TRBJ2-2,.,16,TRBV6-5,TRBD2,CASSYRVSGGHGELFF,TGTGCCAGCAGTTACCGGGTTAGCGGGGGCCACGGGGAGCTGTTTTTT
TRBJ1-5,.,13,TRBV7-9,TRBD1,CASSTGGNQPQHF,TGTGCCAGCAGCACAGGGGGCAATCAGCCCCAGCATTTT
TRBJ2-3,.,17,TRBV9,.,CASSADLSLIQADTQYF,TGTGCCAGCAGCGCAGACTTGTCCCTCATACAGGCAGATACGCAGTATTTT
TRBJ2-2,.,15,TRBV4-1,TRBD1,CASSRDRENTGELFF,TGCGCCAGCAGCCGGGACAGGGAGAACACCGGGGAGCTGTTTTTT
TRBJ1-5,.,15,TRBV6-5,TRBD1,CASSSGTGEIEPQHF,TGTGCCAGCAGTTCGGGGACAGGGGAAATTGAGCCCCAGCATTTT
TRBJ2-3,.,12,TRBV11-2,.,CASSFDRDTQYF,TGTGCCAGCAGCTTCGACAGGGATACGCAGTATTTT
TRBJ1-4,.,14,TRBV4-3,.,CASSRTAINEKLFF,TGCGCCAGCAGCCGGACAGCGATTAATGAAAAACTGTTTTTT
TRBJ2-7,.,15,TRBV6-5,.,CASSYSSGHPYEQYF,TGTGCCAGCAGTTACTCGTCGGGACACCCCTACGAGCAGTACTTC